The 20 T cell receptor beta chains reported below all come from one sample, sequenced in a study of T cells expressing NK-cell markers. From the 5' RACE reads, TCRdb lists one entry per CDR3 protein and no DNA. The record lists about 260,000 distinct CDR3 sequences, of which the ten most abundant hold 4% to 5%. The source material was blood T cells: a sorted CD56 or NKG2C T cell subset, CD4+ or CD8+ T cells, or bulk PBMC T cells (not recorded which). Every receptor here comes from a woman aged 18 to 75 in good health.

The genes are TRBV12-3 or TRBV12-4 and TRBJ1-1. The CDR3 is 12 amino acids. The CDR3 region is CASSFGSTEAFF.

V and J are TRBV29-1 and TRBJ2-1. CDR3 length equals 12 residues. The germline V gene encodes CDR1 SQVTM and CDR2 ANQGSEA. This chain's CDR3 is CSLGSGYNEQFF.

The J gene is TRBJ2-2, the V gene TRBV5-4. The CDR3 has 14 amino acids. Germline V lookup: CDR1 SGHNT, CDR2 YYREEE (reference sequence). The CDR3 region is CASSLEVRMGELFF. The variable domain in full, completed from reference TRBV5-4 and TRBJ2-2, reads ETGVTQSPTHLIKTRGQQVTLRCSSQSGHNTVSWYQQALGQGPQFIFQYYREEENGRGNFPPRFSGLQFPNYSSELNVNALELDDSALYLCASSLEVRMGELFFGEGSRLTVL.

The rearrangement uses TRBV19 and TRBJ2-1; TCRdb names TRBD2, which stays unverified in the absence of DNA. CDR1 is LNHDA, CDR2 SQIVND, per germline (reference sequence). The CDR3 runs to 17 residues. This CDR3 reads CASSSSTSGGPYNEQFF.

This chain links TRBV12-3 or TRBV12-4 with TRBJ2-6; without DNA, the TCRdb call of TRBD1 cannot be checked. This CDR3 region has 19 residues. CDR3 protein: CASSSTTGDRTSGANVLTF.

V usage is TRBV5-4 and J usage is TRBJ2-1; TCRdb outputs TRBD2, but without DNA this stays unchecked. Germline CDR1 and CDR2: SGHNT and YYREEE (reference sequence). The CDR3 extends over 14 amino acids. CDR3 sequence: CASSLGGALREQFF.

This chain joins TRBV30 and TRBJ2-3; the D gene TCRdb calls, TRBD1, cannot be checked with no DNA. The CDR3 extends over 16 amino acids. Germline values: CDR1 GTSNPN, CDR2 SVGIG (reference sequence). This chain's CDR3 is CAWSVDGGRSTDTQYF.

The chain has TRBV6-5 and TRBJ2-1. The CDR3 has 15 amino acids. In germline, CDR1 is MNHEY, CDR2 SVGAGI. CDR3 sequence reads: CASSSSTSGYNEQFF.

The chain is built from TRBV5-1 and TRBJ2-7; TCRdb names TRBD2, which stays unverified in the absence of DNA. The CDR3 totals 15 residues. The germline gives CDR1 SGHRS, CDR2 YFSETQ. CDR3 region: CASSSGLAPTYEQYF.

This CDR3 is CASSQGTGGTQETQYF. The V call is TRBV4-3, the J call TRBJ2-5; no DNA is available, so the TRBD1 call from TCRdb remains unchecked. There are 16 residues in the CDR3. Germline V gene data show CDR1 as LGHNA and CDR2 as YSLEER.

This chain uses TRBV10-3 with TRBJ1-3. CDR3 size: 14 residues. The germline V gene encodes CDR1 ENHRY and CDR2 SYGVKD. The CDR3 spells CAISGGNSGNTIYF.

The chain has TRBV12-3 or TRBV12-4 and TRBJ2-5; the TRBD1 assignment by TCRdb is unverifiable without DNA. The CDR3 contains 14 residues. CDR3: CASSFRAAQETQYF.

The chain uses TRBV12-3 or TRBV12-4 and TRBJ2-1; lacking DNA, the TRBD1 call made by TCRdb goes unchecked. The CDR3 has 17 amino acids. CDR3 protein: CASSPAQGTSAYNEQFF.

The chain has TRBV20-1 and TRBJ2-1. The CDR3 consists of 11 residues. CDR1 and CDR2 (germline): DFQATT, SNEGSKA (reference sequence). The CDR3 region is CSARAYNEQFF.

This chain connects TRBV12-3 or TRBV12-4 to TRBJ1-2; TCRdb returns TRBD1, unconfirmable since there is no DNA. The CDR3 has 15 residues. Here the CDR3 reads CASSFGGGSNYGYTF.

The chain has TRBV30 and TRBJ2-2; TCRdb proposes TRBD1, but this gene call is untestable without DNA. CDR1 is GTSNPN, CDR2 SVGIG, per germline (reference sequence). The CDR3 is 13 residues long. CDR3 residues: CAWRQGNTGELFF.

The CDR3 region is CASKGLAGYQETQYF. The J gene is TRBJ2-5, the V gene TRBV28; TCRdb names TRBD2, which stays unverified in the absence of DNA. The CDR3 contains 15 residues. Germline V lookup: CDR1 MDHEN, CDR2 SYDVKM. The whole variable domain, remainder taken from reference TRBV28 and TRBJ2-5, is DVKVTQSSRYLVKRTGEKVFLECVQDMDHENMFWYRQDPGLGLRLIYFSYDVKMKEKGDIPEGYSVSREKKERFSLILESASTNQTSMYLCASKGLAGYQETQYFGPGTRLLVL.

V is TRBV6-5 and J is TRBJ1-5; TCRdb's assignment of TRBD1 cannot be checked, as there is no DNA. Germline values: CDR1 MNHEY, CDR2 SVGAGI. CDR3 size: 13 residues. The CDR3 here is CASRYTGNQPQHF.

The chain joins TRBV12-3 or TRBV12-4 to TRBJ2-5; TCRdb selects TRBD2, and the lack of DNA leaves this call unchecked. The CDR3 runs to 14 residues. The CDR3 spells CASSLLWGGRDQYF.

This chain links TRBV7-2 with TRBJ1-4. Germline loops: CDR1 SGHTA, CDR2 FQGNSA. The CDR3 is 14 amino acids. The CDR3 region is CASSSGGGGEKLFF.